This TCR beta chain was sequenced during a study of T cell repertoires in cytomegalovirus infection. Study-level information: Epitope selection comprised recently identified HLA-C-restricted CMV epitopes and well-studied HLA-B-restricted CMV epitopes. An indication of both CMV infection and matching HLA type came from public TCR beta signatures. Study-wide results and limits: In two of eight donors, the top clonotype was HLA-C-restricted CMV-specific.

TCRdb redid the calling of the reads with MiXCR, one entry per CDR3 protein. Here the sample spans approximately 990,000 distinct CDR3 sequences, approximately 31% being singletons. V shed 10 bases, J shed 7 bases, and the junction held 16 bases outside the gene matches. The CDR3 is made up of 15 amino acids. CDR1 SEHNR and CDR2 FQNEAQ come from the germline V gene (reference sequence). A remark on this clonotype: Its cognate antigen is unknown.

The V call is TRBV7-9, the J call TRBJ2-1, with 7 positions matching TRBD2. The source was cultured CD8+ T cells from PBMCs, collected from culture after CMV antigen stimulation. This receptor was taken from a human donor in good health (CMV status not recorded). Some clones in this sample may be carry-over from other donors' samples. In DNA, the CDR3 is TGTGCCACTCCATGGGGGGGGAATCTGATTAATGAGCAGTTCTTC. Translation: CATPWGGNLINEQFF.